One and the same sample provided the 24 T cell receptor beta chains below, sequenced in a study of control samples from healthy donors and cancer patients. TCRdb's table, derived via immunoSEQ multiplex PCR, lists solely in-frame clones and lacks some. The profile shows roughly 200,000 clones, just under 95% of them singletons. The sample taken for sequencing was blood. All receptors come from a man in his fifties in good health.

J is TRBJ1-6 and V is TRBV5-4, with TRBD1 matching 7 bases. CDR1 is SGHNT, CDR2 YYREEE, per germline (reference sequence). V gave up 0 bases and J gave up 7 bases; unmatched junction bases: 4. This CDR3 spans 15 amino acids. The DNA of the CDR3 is TGTGCCAGCAGCTTGGTTTTAGGGGGCAATTCACCCCTCCACTTT. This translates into CASSLVLGGNSPLHF.

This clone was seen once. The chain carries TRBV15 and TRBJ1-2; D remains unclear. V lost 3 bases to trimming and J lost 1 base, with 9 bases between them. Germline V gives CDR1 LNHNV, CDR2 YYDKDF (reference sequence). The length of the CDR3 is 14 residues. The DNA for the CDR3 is TGTGCCACCAGCAGGAATCCGGGTAACTATGGCTACACCTTC. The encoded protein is CATSRNPGNYGYTF.

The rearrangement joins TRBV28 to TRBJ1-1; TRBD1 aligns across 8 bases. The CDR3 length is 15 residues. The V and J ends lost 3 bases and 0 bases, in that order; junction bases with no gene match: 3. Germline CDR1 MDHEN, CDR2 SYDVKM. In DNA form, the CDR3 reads TGTGCCAGCAGTTTCAGGGGGCGACTGAACACTGAAGCTTTCTTT. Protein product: CASSFRGRLNTEAFF. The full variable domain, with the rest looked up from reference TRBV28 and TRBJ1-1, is DVKVTQSSRYLVKRTGEKVFLECVQDMDHENMFWYRQDPGLGLRLIYFSYDVKMKEKGDIPEGYSVSREKKERFSLILESASTNQTSMYLCASSFRGRLNTEAFFGQGTRLTVV.

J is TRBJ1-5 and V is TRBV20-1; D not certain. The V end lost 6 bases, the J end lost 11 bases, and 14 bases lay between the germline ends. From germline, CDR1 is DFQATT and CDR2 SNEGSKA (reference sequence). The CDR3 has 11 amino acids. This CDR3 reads CSASIEQSQHF. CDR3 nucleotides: TGCAGTGCGTCGATCGAGCAGTCCCAGCATTTT.

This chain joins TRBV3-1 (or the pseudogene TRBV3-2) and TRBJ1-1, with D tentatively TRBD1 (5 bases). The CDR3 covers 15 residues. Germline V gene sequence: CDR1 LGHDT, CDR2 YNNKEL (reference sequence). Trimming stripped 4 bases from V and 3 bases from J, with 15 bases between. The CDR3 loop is CASSPGGVGDTEAFF. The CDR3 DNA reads TGTGCCAGCAGCCCCGGGGGGGTTGGAGACACTGAAGCTTTCTTT.

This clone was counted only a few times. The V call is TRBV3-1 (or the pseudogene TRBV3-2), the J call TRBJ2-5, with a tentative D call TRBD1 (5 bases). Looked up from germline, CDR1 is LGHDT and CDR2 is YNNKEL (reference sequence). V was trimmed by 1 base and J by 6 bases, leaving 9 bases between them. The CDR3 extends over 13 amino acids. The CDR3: CASSQVPGQTQYF. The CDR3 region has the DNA TGTGCCAGCAGCCAAGTTCCAGGGCAGACCCAGTACTTC.

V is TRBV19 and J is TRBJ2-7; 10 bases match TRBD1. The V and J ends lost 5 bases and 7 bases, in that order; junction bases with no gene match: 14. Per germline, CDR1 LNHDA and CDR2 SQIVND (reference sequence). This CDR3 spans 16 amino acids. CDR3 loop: CASSLYTGTGVSEQYF. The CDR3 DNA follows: TGTGCCAGTAGTCTCTACACCGGGACAGGGGTATCGGAGCAGTACTTC.

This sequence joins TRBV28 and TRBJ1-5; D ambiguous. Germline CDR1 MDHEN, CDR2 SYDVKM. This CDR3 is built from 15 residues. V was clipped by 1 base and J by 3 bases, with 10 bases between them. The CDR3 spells CASSLYQDYNQPQHF. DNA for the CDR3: TGTGCCAGCAGTTTATACCAGGACTACAATCAGCCCCAGCATTTT.

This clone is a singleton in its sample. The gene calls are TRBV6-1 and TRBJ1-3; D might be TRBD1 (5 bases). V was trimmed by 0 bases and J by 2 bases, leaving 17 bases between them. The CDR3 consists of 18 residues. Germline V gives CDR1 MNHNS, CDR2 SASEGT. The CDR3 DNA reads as TGTGCCAGCAGTGAAGCCGGCTACGGGGCAATCGCTGGAAACACCATATATTTT. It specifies CASSEAGYGAIAGNTIYF.

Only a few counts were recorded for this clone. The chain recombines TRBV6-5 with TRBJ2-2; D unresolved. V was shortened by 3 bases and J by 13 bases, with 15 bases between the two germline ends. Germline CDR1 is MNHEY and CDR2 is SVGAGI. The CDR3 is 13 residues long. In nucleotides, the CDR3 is TGTGCCAGCAGTTATTCTGAGAACGGCAGGCTGTTTTTT. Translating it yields CASSYSENGRLFF.

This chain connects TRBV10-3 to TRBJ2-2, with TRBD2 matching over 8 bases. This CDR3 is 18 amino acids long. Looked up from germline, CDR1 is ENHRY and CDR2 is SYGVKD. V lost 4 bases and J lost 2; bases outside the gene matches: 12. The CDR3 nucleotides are TGTGCCATCAGTGCCCCGACGGGGGGGAGCTTCAACACCGGGGAGCTGTTTTTT. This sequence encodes CAISAPTGGSFNTGELFF.

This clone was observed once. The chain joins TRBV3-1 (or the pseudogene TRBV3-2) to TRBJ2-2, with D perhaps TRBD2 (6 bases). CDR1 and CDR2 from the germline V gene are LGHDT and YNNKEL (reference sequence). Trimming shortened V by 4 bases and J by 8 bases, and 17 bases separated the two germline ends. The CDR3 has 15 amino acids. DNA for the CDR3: TGTGCCAGCAGCCCAACGGGGGTGACGGGGGGGGAGCTGTTTTTT. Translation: CASSPTGVTGGELFF.

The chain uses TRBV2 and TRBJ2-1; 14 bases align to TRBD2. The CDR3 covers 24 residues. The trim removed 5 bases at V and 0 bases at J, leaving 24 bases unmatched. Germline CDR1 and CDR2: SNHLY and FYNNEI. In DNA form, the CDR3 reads TGTGCCAGCAGTACCCCGGGACAGGGGGCCCGGACTAGCGGGGGGTTGAGCTCCTACAATGAGCAGTTCTTC. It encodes CASSTPGQGARTSGGLSSYNEQFF.

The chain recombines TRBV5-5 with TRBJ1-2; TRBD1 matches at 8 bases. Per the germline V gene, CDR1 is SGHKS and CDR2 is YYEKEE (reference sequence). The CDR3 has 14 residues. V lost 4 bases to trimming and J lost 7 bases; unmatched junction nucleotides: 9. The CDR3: CASSPGTGEGGYTF. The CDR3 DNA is TGTGCCAGCAGCCCTGGGACAGGCGAGGGTGGCTACACCTTC.

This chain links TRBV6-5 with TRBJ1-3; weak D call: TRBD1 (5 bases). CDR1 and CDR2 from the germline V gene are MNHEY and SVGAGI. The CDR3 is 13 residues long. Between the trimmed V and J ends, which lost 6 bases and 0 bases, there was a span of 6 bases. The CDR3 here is CASRGVSGNTIYF. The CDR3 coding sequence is TGTGCCAGCAGGGGGGTCTCTGGAAACACCATATATTTT.

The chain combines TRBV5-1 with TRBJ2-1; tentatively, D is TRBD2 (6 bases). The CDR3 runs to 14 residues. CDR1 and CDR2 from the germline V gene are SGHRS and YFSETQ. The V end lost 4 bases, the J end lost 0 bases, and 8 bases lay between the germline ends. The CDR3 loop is CASSAGFSYNEQFF. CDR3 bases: TGCGCCAGCAGCGCGGGATTCTCCTACAATGAGCAGTTCTTC.

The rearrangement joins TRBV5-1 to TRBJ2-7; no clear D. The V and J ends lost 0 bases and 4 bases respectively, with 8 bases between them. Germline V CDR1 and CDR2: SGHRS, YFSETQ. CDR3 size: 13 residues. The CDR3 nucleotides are TGCGCCAGCAGCTTGGTCGTGGGGTACGAGCAGTACTTC. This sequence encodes CASSLVVGYEQYF. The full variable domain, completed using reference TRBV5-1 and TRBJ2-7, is KAGVTQTPRYLIKTRGQQVTLSCSPISGHRSVSWYQQTPGQGLQFLFEYFSETQRNKGNFPGRFSGRQFSNSRSEMNVSTLELGDSALYLCASSLVVGYEQYFGPGTRLTVT.

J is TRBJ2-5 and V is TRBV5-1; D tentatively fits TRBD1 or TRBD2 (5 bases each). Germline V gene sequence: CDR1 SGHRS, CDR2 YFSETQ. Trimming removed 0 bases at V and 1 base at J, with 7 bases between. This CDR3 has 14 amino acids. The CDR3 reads CASSLAGSQETQYF. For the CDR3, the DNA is TGCGCCAGCAGCTTGGCAGGGAGCCAAGAGACCCAGTACTTC.

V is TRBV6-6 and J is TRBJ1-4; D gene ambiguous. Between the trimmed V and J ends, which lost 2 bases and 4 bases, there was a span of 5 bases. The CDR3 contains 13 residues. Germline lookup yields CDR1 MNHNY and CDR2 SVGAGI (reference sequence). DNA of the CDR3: TGTGCCAGCAGTTACACCTTTAATGAAAAACTGTTTTTT. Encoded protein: CASSYTFNEKLFF.

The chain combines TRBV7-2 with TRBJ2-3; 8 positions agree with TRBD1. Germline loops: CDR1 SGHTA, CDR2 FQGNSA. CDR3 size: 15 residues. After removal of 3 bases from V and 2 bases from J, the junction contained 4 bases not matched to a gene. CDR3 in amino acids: CASSFPGQATDTQYF. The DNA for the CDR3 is TGTGCCAGCAGCTTTCCGGGACAGGCCACAGATACGCAGTATTTT.

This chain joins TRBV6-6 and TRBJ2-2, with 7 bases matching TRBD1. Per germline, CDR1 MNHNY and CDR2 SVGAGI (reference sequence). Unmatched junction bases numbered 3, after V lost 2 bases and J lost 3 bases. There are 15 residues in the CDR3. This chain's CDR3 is CASSYRQGDTGELFF. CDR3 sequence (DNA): TGTGCCAGCAGTTACCGGCAGGGGGACACCGGGGAGCTGTTTTTT.

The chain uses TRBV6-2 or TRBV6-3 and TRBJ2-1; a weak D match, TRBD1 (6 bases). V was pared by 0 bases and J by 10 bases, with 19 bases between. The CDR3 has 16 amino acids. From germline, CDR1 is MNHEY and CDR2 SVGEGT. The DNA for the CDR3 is TGTGCCAGCAGTTACTCGGATGGCCGAACAGGGAAAGAGCAGTTCTTC. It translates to CASSYSDGRTGKEQFF.

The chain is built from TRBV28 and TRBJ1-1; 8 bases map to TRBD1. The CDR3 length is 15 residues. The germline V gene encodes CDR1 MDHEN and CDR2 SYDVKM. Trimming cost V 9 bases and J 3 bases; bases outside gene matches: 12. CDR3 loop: CASGPMGQADTEAFF. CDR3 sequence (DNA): TGTGCCAGTGGTCCGATGGGACAGGCCGACACTGAAGCTTTCTTT. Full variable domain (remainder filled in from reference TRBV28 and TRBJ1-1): DVKVTQSSRYLVKRTGEKVFLECVQDMDHENMFWYRQDPGLGLRLIYFSYDVKMKEKGDIPEGYSVSREKKERFSLILESASTNQTSMYLCASGPMGQADTEAFFGQGTRLTVV.

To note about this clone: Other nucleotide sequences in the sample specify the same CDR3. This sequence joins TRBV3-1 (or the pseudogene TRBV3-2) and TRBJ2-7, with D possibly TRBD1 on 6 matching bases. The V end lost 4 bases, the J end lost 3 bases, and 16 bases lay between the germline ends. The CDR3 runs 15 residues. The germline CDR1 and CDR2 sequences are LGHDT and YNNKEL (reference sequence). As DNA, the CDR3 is TGTGCCAGCAGCCCAAAGGGGAGCAGGGGCTACGAGCAGTACTTC. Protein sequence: CASSPKGSRGYEQYF.